The rows below give T cell receptor beta chains drawn from one sample of a study of cytomegalovirus exposure and HLA in healthy donors. Some clones are missing from TCRdb's copy, which holds only in-frame ones; the method was immunoSEQ multiplex PCR. Here the sample spans tens of thousands of clones, roughly 64% being singletons. The material sequenced was PBMCs. Receptor source: a man younger than 45 in good health and CMV-seropositive. CDR3s include the opening cysteine and the closing phenylalanine or tryptophan. A D gene is named only where the DNA matches it firmly.

D gene,V gene,CDR3 protein
-,TRBV4-1,CASSLRDTDNQPQHF
-,TRBV6-4,CASRQGNTGELFF
TRBD1,TRBV5-5,CASSSTGGSNQPQHF
TRBD2,TRBV7-2,CASSSGTSGMLSEQFF
-,TRBV7-6,CASSLGQASGNTIYF
TRBD1,TRBV19,CASSARQGLEETQYF
-,TRBV11-3,CASSSRTHQETQYF
TRBD1,TRBV9,CASSARDRANSPLHF
TRBD2,TRBV28,CASSWTSGGAGDTQYF
-,TRBV29-1,CSVLTGSTDTQYF
TRBD2,TRBV7-2,CASSLLLAGVDTQYF
-,TRBV6-5,CASSRSRRSNYGYTF
TRBD2,TRBV13,CASSSGRASYNEQFF
-,TRBV28,CASRGGAWGKLFF
-,TRBV29-1,CSALRGDTNTGELFF
-,TRBV11-1,CASSLAWAGSEAFF
-,TRBV5-1,CASRNEGNTEAFF
TRBD1,TRBV28,CASTKTGADTQYF